The TCR beta chain under discussion was sequenced for a study of blood T cell repertoires in COVID-19. The data were produced by immunoSEQ multiplex PCR, yet TCRdb's version contains in-frame clones alone and is incomplete. The table has about 260,000 clones, 70% to 85% seen once; the top ten hold under 2%. The specimen was peripheral blood. The clonotype was recovered from a woman at least 80 years old with acute or convalescent COVID-19.

The CDR3 is CASSYSPGGTYEQYF. DNA for the CDR3: TGTGCCAGCAGTTACTCCCCGGGGGGGACCTACGAGCAGTACTTC. V is TRBV6-2 or TRBV6-3 and J is TRBJ2-7, with 8 bases matching TRBD2. V was clipped by 0 bases and J by 2 bases; unmatched bases: 3. This CDR3 is 15 amino acids long. The germline gives CDR1 MNHEY, CDR2 SVGEGT.